This section outlines one T cell receptor (beta chain) sequence together with its context. Its specificity is not known. The method was immunoSEQ multiplex PCR; TCRdb's version includes in-frame clones alone and lacks a portion of them. Of under 95,000 clones in the sample, about four fifths were seen once. Looked up from germline, CDR1 is SGHNT and CDR2 is YYREEE (reference sequence). V lost 4 bases, J lost 3 bases, and 6 bases stayed unmatched. The CDR3 covers 15 residues. These data are taken from a study of Ad26.COV2.S vaccination and SARS-CoV-2 variants. Study outcomes and limitations: Non-spike TCR breadth showed similarity between vaccine and placebo recipients. Post-vaccination breadth of spike-specific CD8+ and CD4+ T cell responses was reportedly substantial.

The material was peripheral blood, obtained after recovery from COVID-19. The rearrangement links TRBV5-4 to TRBJ1-1, with 10 bases identical to TRBD1. The TCR originated in a human donor who had recovered from COVID-19. The CDR3 DNA reads TGTGCCAGCAGCCGGGACAGGGGTGGGCACACTGAAGCTTTCTTT. Translation: CASSRDRGGHTEAFF.